The subject of this entry is one T cell receptor beta chain. There are 16 residues in the CDR3. Germline-derived CDR1 and CDR2 are MDHEN and SYDVKM. Unmatched junction bases numbered 6, after V lost 4 bases and J lost 1 base. These data belong to a study of blood T cell repertoires in COVID-19. On the study more broadly: The study drew acute and convalescent COVID-19 samples from the United States, Italy and Spain. In each case, the material was cDNA or gDNA derived from T cells, B-cell-depleted T cells, or PBMCs.

How the authors handled the data: It was from reference gene primer amplification that nucleated cell counts were estimated. TCRdb's table, derived via immunoSEQ multiplex PCR, lists solely in-frame clones and lacks some. D and trimming were read from the DNA, whereas the V and J calls and clone size are those reported in that table. Here the sample spans tens of thousands of clones, around 69% being singletons. The source material was peripheral blood. V usage is TRBV28 and J usage is TRBJ1-5, with 8 bases identical to TRBD1. The clonotype was recovered from a man between 65 and 85 years old with active or convalescent COVID-19. CDR3 residues: CASSWTGKGSNQPQHF. In nucleotides, the CDR3 is TGTGCCAGCAGTTGGACAGGGAAGGGGAGCAATCAGCCCCAGCATTTT.